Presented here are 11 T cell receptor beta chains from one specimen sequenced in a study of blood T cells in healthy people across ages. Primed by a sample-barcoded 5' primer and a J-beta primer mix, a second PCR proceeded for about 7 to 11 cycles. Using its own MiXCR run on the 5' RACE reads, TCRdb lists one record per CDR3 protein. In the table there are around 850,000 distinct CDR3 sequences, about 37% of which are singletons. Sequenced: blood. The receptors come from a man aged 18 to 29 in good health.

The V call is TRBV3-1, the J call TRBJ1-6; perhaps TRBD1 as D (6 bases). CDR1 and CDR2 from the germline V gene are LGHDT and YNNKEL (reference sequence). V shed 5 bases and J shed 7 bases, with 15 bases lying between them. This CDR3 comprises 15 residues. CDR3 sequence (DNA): TGTGCCAGCAGCTACCTCGGACAGCTAAATTCACCCCTCCACTTT. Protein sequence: CASSYLGQLNSPLHF.

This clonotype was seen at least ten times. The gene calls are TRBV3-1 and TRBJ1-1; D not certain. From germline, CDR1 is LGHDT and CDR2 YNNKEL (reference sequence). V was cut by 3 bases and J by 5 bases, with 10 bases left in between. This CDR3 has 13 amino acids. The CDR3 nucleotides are TGTGCCAGCAGCCAGGGTGGAGGGACTGAAGCTTTCTTT. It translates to CASSQGGGTEAFF.

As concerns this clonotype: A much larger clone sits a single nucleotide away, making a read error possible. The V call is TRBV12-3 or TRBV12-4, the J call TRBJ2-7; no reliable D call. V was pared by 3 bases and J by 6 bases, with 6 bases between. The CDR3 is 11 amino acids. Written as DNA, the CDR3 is TGTGCCAGCAGTTTCATATCCGAGCAGTACTTC. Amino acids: CASSFISEQYF.

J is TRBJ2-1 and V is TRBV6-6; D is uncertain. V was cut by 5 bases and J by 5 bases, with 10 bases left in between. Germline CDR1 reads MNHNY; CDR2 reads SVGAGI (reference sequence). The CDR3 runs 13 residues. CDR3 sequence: CASSDLVDNEQFF. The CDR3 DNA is TGTGCCAGCAGTGACTTAGTCGACAATGAGCAGTTCTTC.

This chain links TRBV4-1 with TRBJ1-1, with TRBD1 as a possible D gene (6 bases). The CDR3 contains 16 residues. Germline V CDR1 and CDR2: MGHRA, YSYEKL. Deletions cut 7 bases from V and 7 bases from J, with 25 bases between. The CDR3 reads CASTRTGGALMIEAFF. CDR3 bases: TGCGCCAGCACCCGGACGGGGGGCGCGTTGATGATTGAAGCTTTCTTT.

CDR3 protein: CSVLRGGSSYEQYF. The DNA of the CDR3 is TGCAGCGTTTTACGCGGGGGAAGCTCCTACGAGCAGTACTTC. The chain recombines TRBV29-1 with TRBJ2-7; 7 bases map to TRBD2. The CDR3 is 14 amino acids. Germline values: CDR1 SQVTM, CDR2 ANQGSEA. With V trimmed by 5 bases and J by 0 bases, 7 bases remained unmatched.

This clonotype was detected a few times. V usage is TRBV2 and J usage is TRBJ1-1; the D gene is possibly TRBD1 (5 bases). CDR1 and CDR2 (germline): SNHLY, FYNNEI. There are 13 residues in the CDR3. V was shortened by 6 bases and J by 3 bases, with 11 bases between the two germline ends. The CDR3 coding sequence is TGTGCCAGCAGGGCGGGGCCACACACTGAAGCTTTCTTT. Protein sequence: CASRAGPHTEAFF.

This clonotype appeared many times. The CDR3 DNA follows: TGTGCCAGCAGTTTTGACTCATCGACCTACGAGCAGTACTTC. Translation gives CASSFDSSTYEQYF. The chain uses TRBV12-3 or TRBV12-4 and TRBJ2-7, with D hard to call. The CDR3 extends over 14 amino acids. V lost 3 bases and J lost 2, with 11 bases in between.

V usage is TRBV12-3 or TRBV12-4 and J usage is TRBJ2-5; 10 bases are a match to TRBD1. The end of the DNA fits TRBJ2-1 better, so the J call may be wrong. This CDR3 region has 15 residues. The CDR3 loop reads CASSPPGQGQETQFF. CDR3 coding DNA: TGTGCCAGCAGTCCACCGGGACAGGGGCAAGAGACCCAGTTCTTC.

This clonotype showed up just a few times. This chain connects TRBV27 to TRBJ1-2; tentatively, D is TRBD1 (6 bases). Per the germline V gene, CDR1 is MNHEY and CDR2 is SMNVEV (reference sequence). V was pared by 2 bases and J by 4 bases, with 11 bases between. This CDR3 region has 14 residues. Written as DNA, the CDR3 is TGTGCCAGCAGTTTAACCCGGGACACCTATGGCTACACCTTC. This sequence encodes CASSLTRDTYGYTF.

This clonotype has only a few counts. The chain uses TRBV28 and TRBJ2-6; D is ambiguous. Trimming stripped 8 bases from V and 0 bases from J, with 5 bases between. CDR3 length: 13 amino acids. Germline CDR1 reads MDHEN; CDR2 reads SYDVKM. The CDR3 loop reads CASGVSGANVLTF. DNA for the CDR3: TGTGCCAGCGGCGTCTCTGGGGCCAACGTCCTGACTTTC.